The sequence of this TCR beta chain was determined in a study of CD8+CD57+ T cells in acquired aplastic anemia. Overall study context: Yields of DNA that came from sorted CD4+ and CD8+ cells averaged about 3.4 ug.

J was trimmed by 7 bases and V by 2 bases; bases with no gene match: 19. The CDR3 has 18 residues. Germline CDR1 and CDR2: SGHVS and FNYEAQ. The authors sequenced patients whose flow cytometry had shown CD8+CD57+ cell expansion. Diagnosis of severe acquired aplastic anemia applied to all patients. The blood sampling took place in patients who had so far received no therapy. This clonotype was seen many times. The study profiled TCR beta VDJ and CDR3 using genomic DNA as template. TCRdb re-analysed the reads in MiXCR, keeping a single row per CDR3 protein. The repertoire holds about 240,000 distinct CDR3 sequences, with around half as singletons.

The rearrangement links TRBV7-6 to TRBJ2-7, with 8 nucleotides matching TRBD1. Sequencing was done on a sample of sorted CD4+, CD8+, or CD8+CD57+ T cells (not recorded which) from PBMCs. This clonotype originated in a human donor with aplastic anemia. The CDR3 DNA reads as TGTGCCAGCAGCTTACTCCGGGACAGGATCACGGCGAGCGGAGAGCAGTACTTC. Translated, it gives CASSLLRDRITASGEQYF.